This T cell receptor beta chain was found in a study of cytomegalovirus exposure and HLA in healthy donors. As for this clone: Its antigen remains unidentified.

Between the trimmed V and J ends, which lost 2 bases and 8 bases, there was a span of 9 bases. The CDR3 is 11 amino acids. Germline assignment: CDR1 GTSNPN and CDR2 SVGIG (reference sequence). Study-wide results and caveats: There were some V segments, including TRBV6-2 and TRBV6-3, excluded as indistinguishable. Researchers reported in a later analysis that common viral pathogens appeared linked to several top clusters. Investigators reported around 150 TCR beta chains as tied to cytomegalovirus. V- and J-gene trimming in TCR beta was tied to a missense DCLRE1C variant by an analysis performed later.

The PCR made use of 60 Vbeta and 13 Jbeta primers. Assay: immunoSEQ multiplex PCR; the TCRdb copy retains only in-frame clones and omits some. The table has about 120,000 clones, roughly three quarters seen once. The V and J genes are TRBV30 and TRBJ1-1, with D unresolved. Source material: PBMCs. The sequence came from a woman aged 40 to 50 in good health and CMV-seropositive. The chain's CDR3 is CAWSRRGEAFF. The CDR3 nucleotides read TGTGCCTGGAGTAGGAGAGGAGAAGCTTTCTTT.